The 13 T cell receptor beta chains reported below all come from one sample, sequenced in a study of blood T cell repertoires in COVID-19. The data were produced by immunoSEQ multiplex PCR, yet TCRdb's version contains in-frame clones alone and is incomplete. The data contain some 400,000 clones, roughly 86% of them singletons. The specimen sequenced was PBMCs or T cells enriched from blood (not recorded which). The receptors were sampled from a woman aged 30 to 39 who had recovered from COVID-19.

This rearrangement joins TRBV4-2 to TRBJ1-2; D not resolved. Germline CDR1 is LGHNA and CDR2 is YNFKEQ. The CDR3 has 12 amino acids. V was trimmed by 4 bases and J by 5 bases, leaving 8 bases between them. The chain's CDR3 is CASSRVPYGYTF. CDR3 DNA sequence: TGTGCCAGCAGCCGCGTCCCGTATGGCTACACCTTC.

The gene calls are TRBV2 and TRBJ1-2, with TRBD1 identical over 7 bases. Germline CDR1 SNHLY, CDR2 FYNNEI. Germline trimming cut 6 bases from V and 6 bases from J; bases unmatched to any gene: 13. The CDR3 runs to 15 residues. CDR3 DNA sequence: TGTGCCAGCAGGCCCGGGACAGACCTACAACATGGCTACACCTTC. Amino acids: CASRPGTDLQHGYTF.

The chain couples TRBV7-9 to TRBJ1-3, with 9 nucleotides matching TRBD1. The germline V gene encodes CDR1 SEHNR and CDR2 FQNEAQ (reference sequence). CDR3 size: 16 residues. V was pared by 1 base and J by 1 base, with 2 bases of the junction left unmatched. This CDR3 is CASSLGGTGSGNTIYF. The CDR3 DNA sequence: TGTGCCAGCAGCTTAGGAGGGACAGGGTCTGGAAACACCATATATTTT.

The V and J genes are TRBV5-6 and TRBJ2-7, with 8 bases that match TRBD2. V trimming: 2 bases; J trimming: 4 bases; junction bases outside the gene matches: 5. The CDR3 has 14 amino acids. Germline V gene lookup returns CDR1 SGHDT and CDR2 YYEEEE. CDR3: CASSFGGRIYEQYF. CDR3 coding DNA: TGTGCCAGCAGCTTTGGCGGGAGGATTTACGAGCAGTACTTC.

This sequence joins TRBV19 and TRBJ2-2; the match to TRBD2 covers 9 bases. The length of the CDR3 is 16 residues. In germline, CDR1 is LNHDA, CDR2 SQIVND (reference sequence). The V gene end was trimmed by 0 bases and the J gene end by 4 bases; junction bases not matched to a gene: 3. CDR3: CASSIEVAGATGELFF. The CDR3 DNA reads TGTGCCAGTAGTATAGAGGTAGCGGGAGCCACCGGGGAGCTGTTTTTT.

The genes are TRBV19 and TRBJ1-1; TRBD1 agrees at 7 bases. The CDR3 loop spans 15 amino acids. CDR1 and CDR2 (germline): LNHDA, SQIVND (reference sequence). J lost 4 bases, V lost 11 bases, and 16 bases had no gene match. As DNA, the CDR3 is TGTGCCTCAAGCCGGGCAGGGGGGCTTGCCACTGAAGCTTTCTTT. Protein: CASSRAGGLATEAFF.

The V gene is TRBV28, the J gene TRBJ2-7; the D gene is possibly TRBD1 (6 bases). The CDR3 is 14 amino acids. Per the germline V gene, CDR1 is MDHEN and CDR2 is SYDVKM. V lost 3 bases and J lost 3, with 12 bases in between. The CDR3 DNA is TGTGCCAGCAGTTTGCAGGGGAGCCTCTACGAGCAGTACTTC. It is translated as CASSLQGSLYEQYF.

The chain recombines TRBV11-2 with TRBJ2-3, with 7 bases that match TRBD2. The germline gives CDR1 SGHAT, CDR2 FQNNGV. The V and J ends lost 5 bases and 5 bases, in that order; junction bases with no gene match: 7. The CDR3 covers 14 residues. The CDR3 reads CASSQGGRVDTQYF. CDR3 nucleotide sequence: TGTGCCAGCAGCCAGGGAGGGCGGGTAGATACGCAGTATTTT.

This clone appeared once. The CDR3 is CASSSGAVYNEQFF. As DNA, the CDR3 is TGTGCCAGCAGCTCCGGAGCGGTCTACAATGAGCAGTTCTTC. The chain employs TRBV7-9 and TRBJ2-1; tentatively, D is TRBD2 (5 bases). The V gene's germline CDR1 is SEHNR and CDR2 FQNEAQ (reference sequence). The CDR3 covers 14 residues. V was pared by 4 bases and J by 3 bases, with 10 bases between.

This rearrangement joins TRBV6-5 to TRBJ2-5, with TRBD1 as a possible D gene (8 bases). Germline CDR1 MNHEY, CDR2 SVGAGI. The CDR3 is made up of 14 amino acids. V shed 8 bases and J shed 3 bases, with 16 bases lying between them. CDR3: CASGQGGLKETQYF. CDR3 coding DNA: TGTGCCAGCGGACAGGGAGGGTTGAAAGAGACCCAGTACTTC.

This chain uses TRBV6-7 with TRBJ2-7, with D possibly matching TRBD2 (5 bases). TRBV6-7 belongs to the ORF category, with a function that is uncertain. This CDR3 has 16 residues. V was pared by 0 bases and J by 3 bases, with 15 bases between. Written as DNA, the CDR3 is TGTGCCAGCAGTTACTCCCCCCGGGGAGTCAACTACGAGCAGTACTTC. Translating it yields CASSYSPRGVNYEQYF.

This chain uses TRBV18 with TRBJ1-1; tentative D call: TRBD1 (5 bases). CDR3 length: 14 residues. Germline loops: CDR1 KGHSH, CDR2 LQKENI. Trimming cost V 4 bases and J 2 bases, with 11 bases left between them. Here the CDR3 reads CASSHLQGNTEAFF. CDR3 DNA sequence: TGTGCCAGCTCACATTTGCAGGGTAACACTGAAGCTTTCTTT.

The V and J genes are TRBV5-6 and TRBJ1-6, with D tentatively TRBD1 (6 bases). This CDR3 contains 15 residues. CDR1 is SGHDT, CDR2 YYEEEE, per germline. The germline V and J ends were trimmed by 1 base and 10 bases, with 15 bases remaining between them. Here the CDR3 reads CASSLRAGVGSPLHF. The DNA for the CDR3 is TGTGCCAGCAGCTTGCGGGCAGGGGTCGGGTCACCCCTCCACTTT.